The next 2 T cell receptor beta chains were all read from a single sample in a study of cytomegalovirus exposure and HLA in healthy donors. This PCR relied on a set of 60 Vbeta primers and 13 Jbeta primers. Profiled with immunoSEQ multiplex PCR; TCRdb holds only in-frame clones, not every one. The table lists under 200,000 clones, approximately 76% of them singletons. Sequencing input: PBMCs. The receptors were gathered from a man in his sixties in good health and CMV-seronegative.

This clone has just a few counts. This chain connects TRBV4-1 to TRBJ2-7, with unresolved D. The CDR3 spans 16 residues. The germline V gene encodes CDR1 MGHRA and CDR2 YSYEKL. V was clipped by 0 bases and J by 3 bases, with 15 bases between them. As DNA, the CDR3 is TGCGCCAGCAGCCAAGATCTCACTATTACAAACTACGAGCAGTACTTC. Its protein product is CASSQDLTITNYEQYF.

V usage is TRBV7-2 and J usage is TRBJ1-4; 10 nucleotides align to TRBD1. The CDR3 consists of 15 residues. CDR1 SGHTA and CDR2 FQGNSA come from the germline V gene. V shed 5 bases, J shed 8 bases, and the junction held 8 bases outside the gene matches. The CDR3 loop is CASSIRQGAGEKLFF. CDR3 nucleotides: TGTGCCAGCAGCATTCGACAGGGGGCCGGGGAAAAACTGTTTTTT.